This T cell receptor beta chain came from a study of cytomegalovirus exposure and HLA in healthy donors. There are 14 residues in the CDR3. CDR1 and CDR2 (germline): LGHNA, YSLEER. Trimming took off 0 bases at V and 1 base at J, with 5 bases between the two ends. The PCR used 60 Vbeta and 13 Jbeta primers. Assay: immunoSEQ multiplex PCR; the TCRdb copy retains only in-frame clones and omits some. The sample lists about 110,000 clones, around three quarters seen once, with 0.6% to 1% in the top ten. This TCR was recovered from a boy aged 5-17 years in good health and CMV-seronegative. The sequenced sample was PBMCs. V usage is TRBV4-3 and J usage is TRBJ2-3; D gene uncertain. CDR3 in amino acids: CASSQDAGTDTQYF. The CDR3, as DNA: TGCGCCAGCAGCCAAGACGCGGGCACAGATACGCAGTATTTT.